A single sample gave rise to the 18 T cell receptor beta chains below, sequenced in a study of shared clonotypes between healthy human individuals. The naive CD8 population came from CD45RO-negative cells selected for CCR7, without terminally differentiated effector memory CD45RA+ cells. Only in-frame clones appear in the TCRdb table, and some are missing; sequencing was by immunoSEQ multiplex PCR. Among around 1.9 million clones listed, 85% to 95% were seen once. Sequencing used naive CD8+ T cells from PBMCs. Source of these receptors: a man between 18 and 35 years old in good health. Some clones in this sample may be carry-over from other donors' samples.

The rearrangement links TRBV13 to TRBJ2-7; 10 nucleotides line up with TRBD2. Germline CDR1 is PRHDT and CDR2 is FYEKMQ (reference sequence). The length of the CDR3 is 15 residues. Losses at the gene ends were 6 bases for V and 4 bases for J; bases not matched to a gene: 9. The CDR3 bases are TGTGCCAGCAGTTCCCAAGCGGGAGGGCCGTACGAGCAGTACTTC. Protein product: CASSSQAGGPYEQYF.

The chain employs TRBV19 and TRBJ2-7; D remains ambiguous. Germline V gene sequence: CDR1 LNHDA, CDR2 SQIVND (reference sequence). With 0 bases removed from V and 4 bases from J, the gap between germline ends came to 10 bases. The CDR3 spans 14 residues. The CDR3 nucleotides read TGTGCCAGTAGTATAGAAGGGTCAGTATACGAGCAGTACTTC. Translating it yields CASSIEGSVYEQYF.

J is TRBJ2-3 and V is TRBV5-4; no clear D. The CDR3 is 12 residues long. The V gene's germline CDR1 is SGHNT and CDR2 YYREEE (reference sequence). The ends were cut back, 0 bases at V and 6 bases at J, with 5 bases in the middle. CDR3 sequence reads: CASSLDWDTQYF. CDR3 DNA: TGTGCCAGCAGCTTGGATTGGGATACGCAGTATTTT.

The chain links TRBV29-1 to TRBJ1-1, with D maybe TRBD1 (5 bases). CDR3 size: 12 residues. Per the germline V gene, CDR1 is SQVTM and CDR2 is ANQGSEA. The V and J ends lost 1 base and 6 bases respectively, with 9 bases between them. The chain's CDR3 is CSVEGGVAEAFF. In DNA, the CDR3 is TGCAGCGTTGAAGGGGGGGTGGCTGAAGCTTTCTTT.

The rearrangement uses TRBV5-1 and TRBJ2-1, with D possibly TRBD2 on 6 matching bases. The germline gives CDR1 SGHRS, CDR2 YFSETQ. The V end was cut by 5 bases, the J end by 0 bases, with 27 bases between. The CDR3 spans 20 residues. CDR3 DNA sequence: TGCGCCAGCAGGCCCTGGGTCGGGCTAGGGGACTTAAGCTCCTACAATGAGCAGTTCTTC. This translates into CASRPWVGLGDLSSYNEQFF.

The chain uses TRBV11-2 and TRBJ1-5; D gene ambiguous. The CDR3 totals 17 residues. Trimming took off 1 base at V and 0 bases at J, with 13 bases between the two ends. Looked up from germline, CDR1 is SGHAT and CDR2 is FQNNGV. The DNA of the CDR3 is TGTGCCAGCAGCTTAGGGGTCGGAGGGATTAGCAATCAGCCCCAGCATTTT. Translating it yields CASSLGVGGISNQPQHF.

The J gene is TRBJ1-5, the V gene TRBV10-3, with 8 bases aligning to TRBD1. Germline assignment: CDR1 ENHRY and CDR2 SYGVKD. Germline trimming cut 2 bases from V and 6 bases from J; bases unmatched to any gene: 12. This CDR3 has 17 amino acids. Here the CDR3 reads CAISEPKGTGRVQPQHF. In nucleotides, the CDR3 is TGTGCCATCAGTGAGCCTAAGGGGACAGGTAGGGTTCAGCCCCAGCATTTT.

In its sample, this clone was seen once. The CDR3 DNA reads as TGTGCCAGCAGTTACGTAGGCGCCGGCACTGAAGCTTTCTTT. Residues: CASSYVGAGTEAFF. The V and J genes are TRBV27 and TRBJ1-1; D ambiguous. The ends were cut back, 4 bases at V and 4 bases at J, with 13 bases in the middle. The CDR3 is 14 residues long. Looked up from germline, CDR1 is MNHEY and CDR2 is SMNVEV (reference sequence).

The rearrangement links TRBV7-7 to TRBJ2-5; 7 bases match TRBD1. The V gene end was trimmed by 3 bases and the J gene end by 3 bases; junction bases not matched to a gene: 10. Germline lookup yields CDR1 SSHAT and CDR2 FNYEAQ (reference sequence). This CDR3 has 16 amino acids. CDR3 sequence (DNA): TGTGCCAGCAGCTTCGCAAACCGGGACAGAAAAGAGACCCAGTACTTC. It translates to CASSFANRDRKETQYF.

This chain connects TRBV27 to TRBJ2-3; tentative D call: TRBD2 (6 bases). V shed 4 bases and J shed 2 bases, with 10 bases lying between them. The CDR3 covers 14 residues. Germline V lookup: CDR1 MNHEY, CDR2 SMNVEV (reference sequence). CDR3 region: CASSSDYSTDTQYF. The CDR3 DNA is TGTGCCAGCAGTTCGGACTATTCCACAGATACGCAGTATTTT.

This clone occurred once. The chain links TRBV6-6 to TRBJ1-2; D is possibly TRBD1 (5 bases). There are 13 residues in the CDR3. The V end was cut by 7 bases, the J end by 4 bases, with 13 bases between. Germline V gene lookup returns CDR1 MNHNY and CDR2 SVGAGI (reference sequence). CDR3 nucleotides: TGTGCCAGCACCGAAGGGACTTCCTATGGCTACACCTTC. Protein product: CASTEGTSYGYTF.

The chain couples TRBV25-1 to TRBJ2-7; 8 bases line up with TRBD2. Germline V gene sequence: CDR1 MGHDK, CDR2 SYGVNS. The junction had 8 bases not matched to a gene; V was cut back by 7 bases and J by 3 bases. The CDR3 is 14 residues long. The CDR3 DNA is TGTGCCAGCAAACGAAGCGGGAGTTTCTACGAGCAGTACTTC. Translating gives CASKRSGSFYEQYF.

This clone was recorded a few times. The identical CDR3 is also encoded by other nucleotide sequences in the sample. This chain uses TRBV5-4 with TRBJ1-2; no firm D call. The CDR3 length is 13 residues. V gave up 0 bases and J gave up 4 bases, with 7 bases separating them. Germline V lookup: CDR1 SGHNT, CDR2 YYREEE (reference sequence). Here the CDR3 DNA reads TGTGCCAGCAGCTTGGACGGATTCTATGGCTACACCTTC. As protein: CASSLDGFYGYTF.

The V call is TRBV5-1, the J call TRBJ2-7; the match to TRBD1 covers 9 bases. This CDR3 is built from 16 residues. Trimming cost V 5 bases and J 2 bases; bases outside gene matches: 11. Germline V gives CDR1 SGHRS, CDR2 YFSETQ. CDR3 DNA sequence: TGCGCCAGCAGGCACCAAGACAGGGGGGGCACCTACGAGCAGTACTTC. Protein product: CASRHQDRGGTYEQYF.

The rearrangement joins TRBV5-1 to TRBJ1-2; 7 bases agree with TRBD1. After removal of 4 bases from V and 7 bases from J, the junction contained 7 bases not matched to a gene. Germline CDR1 reads SGHRS; CDR2 reads YFSETQ. CDR3 size: 13 residues. CDR3 amino acids: CASSPRGASGYTF. The CDR3 nucleotides are TGCGCCAGCAGCCCCAGGGGGGCTTCTGGCTACACCTTC. The whole variable domain, remainder taken from reference TRBV5-1 and TRBJ1-2, is KAGVTQTPRYLIKTRGQQVTLSCSPISGHRSVSWYQQTPGQGLQFLFEYFSETQRNKGNFPGRFSGRQFSNSRSEMNVSTLELGDSALYLCASSPRGASGYTFGSGTRLTVV.

V gene TRBV27 combines with J gene TRBJ2-7, with D perhaps matching TRBD2 (7 bases). The CDR3 runs 14 residues. With 7 bases removed from V and 2 bases from J, the gap between germline ends came to 15 bases. CDR1 and CDR2 from the germline V gene are MNHEY and SMNVEV (reference sequence). DNA for the CDR3: TGTGCCAGCACCCCTGGGGGGGCAACCTACGAGCAGTACTTC. Its protein is CASTPGGATYEQYF.

The chain has TRBV13 and TRBJ1-5; 8 bases line up with TRBD1. V trimming: 0 bases; J trimming: 6 bases; junction bases outside the gene matches: 4. The length of the CDR3 is 15 residues. Germline values: CDR1 PRHDT, CDR2 FYEKMQ (reference sequence). CDR3 in amino acids: CASSLGRQGSQPQHF. CDR3 nucleotides: TGTGCCAGCAGCTTAGGCCGACAGGGGAGTCAGCCCCAGCATTTT.

Note on this clone: Other DNA sequences in the same sample also yield this CDR3. This CDR3 is CASSVAGTYEQYF. The DNA for the CDR3 is TGTGCCAGCAGCGTAGCGGGAACCTACGAGCAGTACTTC. The rearrangement links TRBV9 to TRBJ2-7; the D gene is possibly TRBD2 (5 bases). Per germline, CDR1 SGDLS and CDR2 YYNGEE. The CDR3 runs 13 residues. V gave up 0 bases and J gave up 2 bases, with 6 bases separating them. Looking up the rest from reference TRBV9 and TRBJ2-7 gives the full variable domain: DSGVTQTPKHLITATGQRVTLRCSPRSGDLSVYWYQQSLDQGLQFLIQYYNGEERAKGNILERFSAQQFPDLHSELNLSSLELGDSALYFCASSVAGTYEQYFGPGTRLTVT.